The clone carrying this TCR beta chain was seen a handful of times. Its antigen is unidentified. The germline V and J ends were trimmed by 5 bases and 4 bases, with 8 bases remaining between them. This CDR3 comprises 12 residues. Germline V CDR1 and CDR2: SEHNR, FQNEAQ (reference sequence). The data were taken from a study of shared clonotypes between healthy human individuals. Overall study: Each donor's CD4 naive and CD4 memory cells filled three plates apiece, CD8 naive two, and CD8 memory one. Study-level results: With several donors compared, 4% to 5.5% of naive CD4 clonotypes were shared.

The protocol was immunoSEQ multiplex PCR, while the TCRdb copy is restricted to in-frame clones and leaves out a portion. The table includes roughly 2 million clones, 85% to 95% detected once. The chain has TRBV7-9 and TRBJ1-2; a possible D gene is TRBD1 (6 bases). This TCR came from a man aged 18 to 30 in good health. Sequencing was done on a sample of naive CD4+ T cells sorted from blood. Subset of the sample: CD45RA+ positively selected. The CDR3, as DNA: TGTGCCAGCAGCCCGGACAGCTATGGCTACACCTTC. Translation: CASSPDSYGYTF.